The clone carrying this T cell receptor beta chain was recorded once. The antigen remains undetermined. The sample originates from a study of memory CD4+ T cells and cytomegalovirus serostatus. The study's findings and limits: About 40% of the roughly 160 known CMV-associated TCRbeta sequences appeared in CD4+ memory.

Germline values: CDR1 SGHTA, CDR2 FQGNSA. The V end was cut by 6 bases, the J end by 2 bases, with 10 bases between. There are 13 residues in the CDR3. The assay was immunoSEQ multiplex PCR, and TCRdb's table has in-frame clones only and misses some. Here the sample spans tens of thousands of clones, over 65% being singletons. The sort gate was single viable CD3+CD4+CD8-CD45RO+ cells for memory CD4+ T cells. The source of this sequence is an adult in good health and CMV-seronegative. V is TRBV7-2 and J is TRBJ2-5; maybe TRBD1 (6 bases). The material sequenced was memory CD4+ T cells from blood. The CDR3 spells CASRQGGQETQYF. The CDR3 nucleotides read TGTGCCAGCAGACAAGGGGGACAAGAGACCCAGTACTTC.